This T cell receptor (beta chain) was observed in a study of T-cell memory formation after mild COVID-19. TCRdb passed the 5' RACE reads through MiXCR, listing each CDR3 protein once. The table has a few hundred thousand distinct CDR3 sequences, 18% seen once. Trimming left V 2 bases short and J 0 bases short, with 5 bases between. Germline CDR1 SGHVS, CDR2 FNYEAQ. This CDR3 comprises 13 residues. This clonotype showed up many times. Its antigen is as yet unknown. Study observations and caveats: Still unconfirmed is whether the second-wave clones peaking on day 37 recognized SARS-CoV-2. The study detected some responding clones in pre-infection memory, suggesting cross-reactive memory joined.

The TCR was taken from a man in his late teens or twenties who had mild COVID-19 (a few samples of this study predate the infection). Cell type and time point are not known. J is TRBJ2-7 and V is TRBV7-6, with D uncertain. Sample: PBMCs or a T cell subset sorted from them (not recorded which). CDR3 sequence (DNA): TGTGCCAGCAGCTTAACGAGCTCCTACGAGCAGTACTTC. It is translated as CASSLTSSYEQYF.